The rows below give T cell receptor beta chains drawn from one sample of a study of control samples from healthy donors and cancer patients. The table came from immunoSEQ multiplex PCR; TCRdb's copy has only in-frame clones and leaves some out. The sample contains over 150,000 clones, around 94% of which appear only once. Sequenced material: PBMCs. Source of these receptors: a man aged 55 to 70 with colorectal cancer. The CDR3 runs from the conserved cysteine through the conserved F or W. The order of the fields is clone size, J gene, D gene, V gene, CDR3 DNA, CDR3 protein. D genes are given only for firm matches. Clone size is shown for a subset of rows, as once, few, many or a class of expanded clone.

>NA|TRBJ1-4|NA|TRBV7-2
TGTGCCAGCAGTCCCTGGAAGGGGGCTAATGAAAAACTGTTTTTT
CASSPWKGANEKLFF
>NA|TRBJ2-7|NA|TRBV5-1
TGCGCCAGCAGCTTGGTCGGTGAAGCCCTCGACTACGAGCAGTACTTC
CASSLVGEALDYEQYF
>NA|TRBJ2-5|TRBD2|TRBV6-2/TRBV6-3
TGTGCCAGCAGCACCGGACTAGCGGACCAAGAGACCCAGTACTTC
CASSTGLADQETQYF
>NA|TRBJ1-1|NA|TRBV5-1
TGCGCCAGCAGCAGGCCTTCCACTGAAGCTTTCTTT
CASSRPSTEAFF
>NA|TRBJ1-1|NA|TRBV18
TGTGCCAGCTCACCAGCCGAGTTTGGTGAAGCTTTCTTT
CASSPAEFGEAFF
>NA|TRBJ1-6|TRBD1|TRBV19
TGTGCCAGTAGTTCGGGACAGTGGAATTCACCCCTCCACTTT
CASSSGQWNSPLHF
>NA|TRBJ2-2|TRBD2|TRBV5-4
TGTGCCAGCAGCCGTCTAGCGGGGGGGAACACCGGGGAGCTGTTTTTT
CASSRLAGGNTGELFF
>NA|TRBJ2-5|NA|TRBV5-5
TGTGCCAGCAGCTTACTACGGGGAGGCCAAGAGACCCAGTACTTC
CASSLLRGGQETQYF
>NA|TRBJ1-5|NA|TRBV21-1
TGTGCCAGCAGCAAAGACAGGGGAGGTCAGCCCCAGCATTTT
CASSKDRGGQPQHF
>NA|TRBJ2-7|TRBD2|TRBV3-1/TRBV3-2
TGTGCCAGCAGCCAAGGGCGGGGGAGTACCTACGAGCAGTACTTC
CASSQGRGSTYEQYF
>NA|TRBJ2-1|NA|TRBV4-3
TGCGCCAGCAGCCAAGATCGCGGGGCGAGTGAGCAGTTCTTC
CASSQDRGASEQFF
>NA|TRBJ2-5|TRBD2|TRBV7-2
TGTGCCAGCACCCCCAGGGAGCGGGGAGGGACCCAGTACTTC
CASTPRERGGTQYF
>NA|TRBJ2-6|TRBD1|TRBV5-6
TGTGCCAGCAGGCAGACAGGGGGGAGCTCTGGGGCCAACGTCCTGACTTTC
CASRQTGGSSGANVLTF
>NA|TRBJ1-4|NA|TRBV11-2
TGTGCCAGCAGCTTAGGCCGGGGCGCAGCTAATGAAAAACTGTTTTTT
CASSLGRGAANEKLFF
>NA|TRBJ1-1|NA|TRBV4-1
TGCGCCAGCAGCCCAAGCGAGGCCCAGGGCACTGAAGCTTTCTTT
CASSPSEAQGTEAFF
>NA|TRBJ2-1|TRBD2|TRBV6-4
TGTGCCAGCAGTCGACTAGCGGGGGGAGTGGATGAGCAGTTCTTC
CASSRLAGGVDEQFF
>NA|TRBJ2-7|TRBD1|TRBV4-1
TGCGCCAGCAGCCGAGACAGGGGGAAGACCTACGAGCAGTACTTC
CASSRDRGKTYEQYF
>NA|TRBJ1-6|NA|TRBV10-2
NA
CASSGRAGPLGSSPLHF
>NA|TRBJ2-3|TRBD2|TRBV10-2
TGCGCCAGCAGCTATGGGGGTAGCGGGGGGTCCGTACAGAGCACAGATACGCAGTATTTT
CASSYGGSGGSVQSTDTQYF
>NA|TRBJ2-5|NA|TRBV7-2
TGTGCCAGCAGCTTAGACACAGGACAAGAGACCCAGTACTTC
CASSLDTGQETQYF
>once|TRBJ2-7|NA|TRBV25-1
TGTGCCAGCAGTGAATCTGGAGGGACGGGGTCCTACGAGCAGTACTTC
CASSESGGTGSYEQYF
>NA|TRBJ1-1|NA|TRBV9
TGTGCCAGCAGTAAAGATCCGAAAGGCGGCACTGAAGCTTTCTTT
CASSKDPKGGTEAFF
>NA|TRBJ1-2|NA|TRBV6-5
TGTGCCAGCAGTTACTCGAACAGGGTAAATGGCTACACCTTC
CASSYSNRVNGYTF
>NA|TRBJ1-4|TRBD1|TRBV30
TGTGCCTGGAGTCGGACAGGTGAAAAACTGTTTTTT
CAWSRTGEKLFF
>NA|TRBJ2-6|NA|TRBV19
TGTGCCAGTAGTAGTGCAGGGAGAATCTCTGGGGCCAACGTCCTGACTTTC
CASSSAGRISGANVLTF
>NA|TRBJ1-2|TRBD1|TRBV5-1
TGCGCCAGCAGCTCGGACAGGGCCACTAACTATGGCTACACCTTC
CASSSDRATNYGYTF
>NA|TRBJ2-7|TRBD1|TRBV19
TGTGCCAGTAGTTCAGAGGGTAGGGGGACAGAGAACGAGCAGTACTTC
CASSSEGRGTENEQYF
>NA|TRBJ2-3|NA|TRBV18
TGTGCCAGCTCACCAAGGGGGGGGCAAGCAGATACGCAGTATTTT
CASSPRGGQADTQYF
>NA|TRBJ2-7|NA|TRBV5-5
TGTGCCAGCAGCTCGCGGGCCTTAGCAGGAGAGCAGTACTTC
CASSSRALAGEQYF
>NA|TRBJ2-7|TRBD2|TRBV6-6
TGTGCCAGCAGTCCGGGAGGAGGGCGGGCCTCCTACGAGCAGTACTTC
CASSPGGGRASYEQYF
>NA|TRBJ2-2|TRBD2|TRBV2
TGTGCCAGCAGACCCGGGACTACCTCGGGCACCGGGGAGCTGTTTTTT
CASRPGTTSGTGELFF